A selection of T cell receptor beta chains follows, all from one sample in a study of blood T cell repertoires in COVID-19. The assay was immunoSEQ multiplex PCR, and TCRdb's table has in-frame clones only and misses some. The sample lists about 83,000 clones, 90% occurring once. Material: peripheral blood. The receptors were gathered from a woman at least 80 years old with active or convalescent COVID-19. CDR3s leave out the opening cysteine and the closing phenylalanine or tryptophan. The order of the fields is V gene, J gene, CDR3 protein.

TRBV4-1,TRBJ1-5,ASSQERGGYSNQPQH
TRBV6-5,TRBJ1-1,ASREGSGTEAF
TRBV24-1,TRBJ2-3,ATRETGSGTDTQY
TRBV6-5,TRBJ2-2,ASRASTGELF
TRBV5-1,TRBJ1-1,ASSSGTPRKNTEAF
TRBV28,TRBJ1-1,ASQGRGVEAF
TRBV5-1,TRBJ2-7,ASSLDTGGIEQY
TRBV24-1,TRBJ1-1,ATSDLVFGTRGGVPNTEAF
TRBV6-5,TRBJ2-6,ASSYLGSSGANVLT
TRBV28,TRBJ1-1,ASSLIGQPNTEAF
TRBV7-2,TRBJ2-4,ASSAGRGGKNIQY
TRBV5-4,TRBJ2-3,ASENVAEDTQY
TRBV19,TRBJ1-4,ASSIAGGDTEKLF
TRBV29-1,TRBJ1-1,SVVVNTEAF
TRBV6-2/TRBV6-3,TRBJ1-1,ASSYALGSTEAF
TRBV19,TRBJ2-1,ASSPTGRGHTTHEQF
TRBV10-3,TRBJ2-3,AISERLVGVGPDTQY
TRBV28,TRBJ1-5,ASSPLDKSNQPQH
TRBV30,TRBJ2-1,AWSGVSGDEQF
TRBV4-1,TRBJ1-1,ASSQERRGGLGRAF
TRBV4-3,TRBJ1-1,ASSQDLGRNTEAF
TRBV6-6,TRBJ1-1,ASRRGNTEAF
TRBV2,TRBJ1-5,ASSVGPGANQPQH